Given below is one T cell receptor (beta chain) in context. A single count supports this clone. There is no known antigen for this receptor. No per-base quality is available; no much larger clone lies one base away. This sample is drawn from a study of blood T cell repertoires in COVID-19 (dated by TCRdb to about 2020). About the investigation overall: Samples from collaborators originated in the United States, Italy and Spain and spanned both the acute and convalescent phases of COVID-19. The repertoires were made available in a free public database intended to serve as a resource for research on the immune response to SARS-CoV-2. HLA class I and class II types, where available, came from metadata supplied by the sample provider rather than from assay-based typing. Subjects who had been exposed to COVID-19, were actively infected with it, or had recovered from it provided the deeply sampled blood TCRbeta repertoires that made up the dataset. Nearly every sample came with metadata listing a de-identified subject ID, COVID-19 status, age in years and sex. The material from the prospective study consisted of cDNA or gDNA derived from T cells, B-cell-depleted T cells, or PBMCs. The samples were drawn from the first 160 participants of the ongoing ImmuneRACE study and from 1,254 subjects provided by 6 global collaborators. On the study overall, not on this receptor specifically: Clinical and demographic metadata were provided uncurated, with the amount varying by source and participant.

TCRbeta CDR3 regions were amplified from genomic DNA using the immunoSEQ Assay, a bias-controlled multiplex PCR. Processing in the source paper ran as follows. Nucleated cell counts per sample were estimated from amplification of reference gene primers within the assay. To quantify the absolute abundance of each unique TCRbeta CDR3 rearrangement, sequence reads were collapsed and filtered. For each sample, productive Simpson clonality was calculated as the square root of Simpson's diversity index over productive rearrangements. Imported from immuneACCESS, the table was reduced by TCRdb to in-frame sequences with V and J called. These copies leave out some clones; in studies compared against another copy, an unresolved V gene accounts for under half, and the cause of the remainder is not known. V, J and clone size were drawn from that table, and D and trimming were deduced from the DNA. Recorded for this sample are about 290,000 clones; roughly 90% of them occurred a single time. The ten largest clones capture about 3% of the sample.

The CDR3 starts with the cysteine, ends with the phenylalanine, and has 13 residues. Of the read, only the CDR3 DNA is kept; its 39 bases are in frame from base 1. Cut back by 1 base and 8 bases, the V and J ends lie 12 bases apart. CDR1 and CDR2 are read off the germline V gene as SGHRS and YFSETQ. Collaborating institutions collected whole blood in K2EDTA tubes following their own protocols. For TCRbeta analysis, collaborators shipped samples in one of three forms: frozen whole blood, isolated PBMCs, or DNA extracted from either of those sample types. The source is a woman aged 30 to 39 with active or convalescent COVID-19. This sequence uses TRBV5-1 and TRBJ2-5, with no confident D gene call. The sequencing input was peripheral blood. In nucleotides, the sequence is TGCGCCAGCAGCTTGAAGCTAGATACTACCCAGTACTTC. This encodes CASSLKLDTTQYF.